This TCR beta chain was sequenced in a study of T cell responses to AZD1222 COVID-19 vaccine. Study-wide results and limits: Repertoires were collected only later (after the peak T cell response had occurred). AZD1222 recipients seropositive at baseline numbered only five to seven. Spike-spanning, vaccine-associated CD4 TCRs were dominant at 160-218 and 743-854.

TCRdb keeps only in-frame clones here, not all; method: immunoSEQ multiplex PCR. Among 120,000 or so clones listed, 88% were seen once. In regard to this clone: Antigen unknown.

The clonotype originates from an adult in good health. The input for sequencing was peripheral blood, taken on day 0 of AZD1222 vaccination.

The CDR3 protein is CASSLSGTGADTQYF. In DNA, the CDR3 is TGTGCCAGCAGCTTATCTGGGACAGGGGCAGATACGCAGTATTTT. The rearrangement joins TRBV7-3 to TRBJ2-3; 10 bases are a match to TRBD1. The junction had 3 bases not matched to a gene; V was cut back by 2 bases and J by 4 bases. Germline CDR1 reads SGHTA; CDR2 reads FQGTGA. The CDR3 contains 15 residues.